The clone carrying this T cell receptor beta chain has only one observation. CDR3 length: 11 residues. Trimming left V 5 bases short and J 9 bases short, with 8 bases between. This sample is drawn from a study of CD8 T cells in Susac syndrome. Reverse transcription of about 0.45 to 1 ug RNA used random hexamers. TCRdb independently ran MiXCR on the immunoSEQ multiplex PCR reads; one entry per CDR3 protein. The sample has 100,000 to 150,000 distinct CDR3 sequences; about 95% are singletons. The chain uses TRBV12-3 or TRBV12-4 and TRBJ2-1; no clear D gene. Sequences were obtained from CD4+ T cells from PBMCs. The TCR sequence derives from a human donor in good health. CDR3 in DNA: TGTGCCAGCAGTCTGGTACTTGAGCAGTTCTTC. This codes for CASSLVLEQFF.